This T cell receptor (beta chain) was captured by sequencing in a study of a mutant IDH1 vaccine in newly diagnosed glioma. Study at large: Vaccines were first given 4-6 weeks after radiotherapy alone, or with temozolomide cycles. Most patients had radiochemotherapy with temozolomide before enrollment; others had one alone.

TCRdb's copy holds only in-frame clones and misses some; the assay was immunoSEQ multiplex PCR. The table has about 33,000 clones, about 75% seen once. This clone came up a few times. Its antigen is undetermined. Documented time point: week 47, end of study. Vaccinated patients received 300 ug of mutant IDH1 20-mer peptide per dose, with topical imiquimod. Trimming at V came to 0 bases and at J to 8 bases, leaving 5 bases not matched to a gene. The CDR3 spans 15 residues. Germline CDR1 SGHRS, CDR2 YFSETQ. Sequences were derived from PBMCs, sampled from a glioma patient whose treatment included an IDH1 peptide vaccine. The clonotype comes from a middle-aged man with glioma. The rearrangement uses TRBV5-1 and TRBJ2-1; 10 positions agree with TRBD2. CDR3 sequence: CASSLVSSGSDEQFF. The CDR3 DNA follows: TGCGCCAGCAGCTTGGTTTCTAGCGGGAGCGATGAGCAGTTCTTC.